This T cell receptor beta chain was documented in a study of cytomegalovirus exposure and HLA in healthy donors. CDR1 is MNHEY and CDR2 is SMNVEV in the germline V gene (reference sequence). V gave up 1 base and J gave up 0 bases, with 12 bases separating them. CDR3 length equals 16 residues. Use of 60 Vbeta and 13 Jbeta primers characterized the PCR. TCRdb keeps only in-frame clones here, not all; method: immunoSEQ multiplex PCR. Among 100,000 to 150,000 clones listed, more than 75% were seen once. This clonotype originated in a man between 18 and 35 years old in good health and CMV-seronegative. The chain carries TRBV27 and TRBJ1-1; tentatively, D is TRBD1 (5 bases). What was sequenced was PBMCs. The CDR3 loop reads CASSLFPGIMNTEAFF. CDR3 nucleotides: TGTGCCAGCAGTTTATTCCCAGGGATCATGAACACTGAAGCTTTCTTT.